The 4 T cell receptor beta chains given below trace back to one sample, sequenced in a study of shared clonotypes between healthy human individuals (dated by TCRdb to the early 2020s). The library was generated by the immunoSEQ multiplex PCR assay. Imported from immuneACCESS, the table was reduced by TCRdb to in-frame sequences with V and J called. These copies leave out some clones; in studies compared against another copy, an unresolved V gene accounts for under half, and the cause of the remainder is not known. The sample table contains over 2,000,000 clones; only one count was recorded for 80% to 95% of them. Around 1.7% of the sample is in the top ten clones. CD8 naive samples were CD45RO-negative cells positively selected for CCR7, giving a CD45RA+CCR7+ population that excluded TemRA cells. The sequenced sample consisted of naive CD8+ T cells from PBMCs. Taken with the paper, the label for cell subset or site translates to: CD45RA+CCR7+. The source is a man aged 18 to 29 in good health. Some clones in this sample may be carry-over from other donors' samples.

To note about this clone: This specimen includes other DNA sequences encoding the same CDR3. The V and J genes are TRBV9 and TRBJ2-7, with 7 bases matching TRBD1. The V and J ends lost 0 bases and 2 bases, in that order; junction bases with no gene match: 2. This CDR3 is built from 14 residues. The V gene's germline CDR1 is SGDLS and CDR2 YYNGEE. The CDR3 DNA follows: TGTGCCAGCAGCGTAGGGGACAGTACCTACGAGCAGTACTTC. This encodes CASSVGDSTYEQYF.

The chain joins TRBV4-3 to TRBJ1-2; no reliable D call. The germline V and J ends were trimmed by 0 bases and 4 bases, with 9 bases remaining between them. CDR3 length: 14 amino acids. Germline lookup yields CDR1 LGHNA and CDR2 YSLEER. The CDR3 coding sequence is TGCGCCAGCAGCCAAGATCGAGGAGTCTATGGCTACACCTTC. It translates to CASSQDRGVYGYTF.

V usage is TRBV4-3 and J usage is TRBJ2-7; D remains unclear. The CDR3 totals 13 residues. CDR1 and CDR2 (germline): LGHNA, YSLEER. The V end was cut by 1 base, the J end by 7 bases, with 11 bases between. The CDR3 DNA follows: TGCGCCAGCAGCCAAGCCGGGTTTACAGAGCAGTACTTC. As protein: CASSQAGFTEQYF.

This chain uses TRBV2 with TRBJ2-7; maybe TRBD2 (5 bases). Deletions cut 4 bases from V and 3 bases from J, with 16 bases between. The CDR3 runs 15 residues. CDR1 is SNHLY, CDR2 FYNNEI, per germline. In DNA form, the CDR3 reads TGTGCCAGCAGTGCGGAGGACTCCCAAGACTACGAGCAGTACTTC. It encodes CASSAEDSQDYEQYF. The whole variable domain, remainder taken from reference TRBV2 and TRBJ2-7, is EPEVTQTPSHQVTQMGQEVILRCVPISNHLYFYWYRQILGQKVEFLVSFYNNEISEKSEIFDDQFSVERPDGSNFTLKIRSTKLEDSAMYFCASSAEDSQDYEQYFGPGTRLTVT.